Described below is a single T cell receptor (beta chain) sequence and its context. Its target is not known. This sample is part of a study of identifying expanded T cells in peripheral blood. Whole-study findings and limits: Technical replicates showed about 1.1 changed clones; approximately 2 weeks about 16; four weeks 19. Across healthy donors, higher total template counts meant significantly greater approximately 2-week count variance.

The trim removed 10 bases at V and 6 bases at J, leaving 9 bases unmatched. The CDR3 is 14 amino acids. Germline V gene data show CDR1 as MNHEY and CDR2 as SMNVEV (reference sequence). The assay was immunoSEQ multiplex PCR, and TCRdb's table has in-frame clones only and misses some. The top ten hold approximately 8% of the sample, which has around 130,000 clones, approximately 86% seen once. No infections or other immune events were documented during collection. The sequencing input was blood. V usage is TRBV27 and J usage is TRBJ1-4; TRBD1 matches 9 bases. The source is a person between 18 and 75 years old in good health. CDR3 sequence: CATAMGTGYEKLFF. CDR3 sequence (DNA): TGTGCCACCGCAATGGGGACAGGGTATGAAAAACTGTTTTTT. The complete variable domain, with remaining parts taken from reference TRBV27 and TRBJ1-4, reads EAQVTQNPRYLITVTGKKLTVTCSQNMNHEYMSWYRQDPGLGLRQIYYSMNVEVTDKGDVPEGYKVSRKEKRNFPLILESPSPNQTSLYFCATAMGTGYEKLFFGSGTQLSVL.